The rows below give T cell receptor beta chains drawn from one sample of a study of blood T cell repertoires in COVID-19. Using immunoSEQ multiplex PCR, the repertoire was profiled, and TCRdb retains in-frame clones only, with some absent. This table has 150,000 to 200,000 clones, approximately 92% appearing once. Sample: peripheral blood. Receptors originate from a woman aged 45-59 years with acute or convalescent COVID-19. Both conserved end residues are part of each CDR3. A D gene is named only where the DNA matches it firmly. Not every row has a clone size; where given, it reads once, few, many or a size class.

v_gene,d_gene,abundance,j_gene,CDR3nt,CDR3aa
TRBV7-9,NA,NA,TRBJ2-7,TGTGCCAGCAGCTTAGTAGAGGGATCCGAGCAGTACTTC,CASSLVEGSEQYF
TRBV11-2,NA,NA,TRBJ1-2,TGTGCCAGCAGCTTATCTCCTCAAGTCGGACACAACTATGGCTACACCTTC,CASSLSPQVGHNYGYTF
TRBV6-1,NA,NA,TRBJ1-1,TGTGCCAGCAGTGATTCGGGACTGATCCGGGGAAACACTGAAGCTTTCTTT,CASSDSGLIRGNTEAFF
TRBV2,TRBD1,NA,TRBJ1-1,TGTGCCAGCAGTCCGACAGGGACTGAAGCTTTCTTT,CASSPTGTEAFF
TRBV11-2,TRBD1,NA,TRBJ2-7,TGTGCCAGCAGAAAGGACAGGAGCTCCTACGAGCAGTACTTC,CASRKDRSSYEQYF
TRBV9,NA,NA,TRBJ1-2,TGTGCCAGCAGCCCCCCGGGGTCGGGGGGCTACACCTTC,CASSPPGSGGYTF
TRBV7-8,NA,NA,TRBJ2-7,TGTGCCAGCGGGGATTCACGGGGCTCCTACGAGCAGTACTTC,CASGDSRGSYEQYF
TRBV27,NA,NA,TRBJ2-1,TGTGCCAGCACCCGGGGGTCGCCCAATGAGCAGTTCTTC,CASTRGSPNEQFF
TRBV25-1,NA,NA,TRBJ2-2,TGTGCCAGCAGTGATCTCCAGTGGGGGGCGAACACCGGGGAGCTGTTTTTT,CASSDLQWGANTGELFF
TRBV25-1,NA,NA,TRBJ1-6,TGTGCCAGCACCAGGGGACGTTCACCCCTCCACTTT,CASTRGRSPLHF
TRBV4-2,NA,NA,TRBJ1-4,TGTGCCAGCAGCCAAGATTGGCGGGCGTCCGCAACTAATGAAAAACTGTTTTTT,CASSQDWRASATNEKLFF
TRBV29-1,TRBD2,once,TRBJ2-7,TGCAGCGTTGAAGGTGGGGGGGCCTACGAGCAGTACTTC,CSVEGGGAYEQYF
TRBV5-6,NA,NA,TRBJ2-7,TGTGCCAGCAGCTTGGTGGCTCGTTACTACGAGCAGTACTTC,CASSLVARYYEQYF
TRBV18,TRBD2,once,TRBJ2-7,TGTGCCAGCTCACTAGCGGGGGGGCCCTACGAGCAGTACTTC,CASSLAGGPYEQYF
TRBV9,TRBD1,once,TRBJ2-2,TGTGCCAGCAGCGGGGACAGGCCGAACACCGGGGAGCTGTTTTTT,CASSGDRPNTGELFF